The T cell receptor beta chain described here comes from a study of OX40 agonist ivuxolimab in advanced cancers. With regard to the full study: Ivuxolimab, which targeted the costimulatory receptor OX40 (CD134), was an agonistic, fully human IgG2 monoclonal antibody. Intravenous ivuxolimab was administered to patients every 2 weeks at six dose levels: 0.01, 0.1, 0.3, 1.5, 3 and 10 mg/kg. Of the roughly 52 dose-escalation patients, hepatocellular carcinoma was present in approximately 20, melanoma in approximately 15, renal cell carcinoma in 9 and head and neck cancer in 9. The dose-escalation cohort was about 83% male with a mean age of about 60 years, ranging from about 20 to 85. Prior anti-PD-1, anti-PD-L1 or anti-CTLA-4 therapy was permitted, and 40% of dose-escalation patients had received checkpoint inhibitors. Partial responses occurred in three dose-escalation patients: two with cutaneous melanoma and one with hepatocellular carcinoma. Peripheral TCRbeta sequencing aimed to test whether ivuxolimab altered TCR sequence diversity and caused clonal T-cell expansion. The paper covers the monotherapy dose-escalation part of the phase I ivuxolimab trial, which included N of about 51 patients. Beyond this particular receptor, the publication reports: Antigen specificity was not determined for the clonally expanded peripheral T cells. Low levels of normalized T-cell clonal expansion were also seen in some patients who did not respond. Clonal expansion of both CD4+ and CD8+ blood T cells was observed from baseline to week 6 at doses 0.1 to 3.0 mg/kg. On average, CD8+ T cells showed more expanded clones than CD4+ T cells after ivuxolimab. In partial responders in the 0.1-3.0 mg/kg groups, normalized peripheral clonal expansion was found to be among the lowest, especially among CD8+ T cells.

The CDR3 holds 15 amino acids from the cysteine to the phenylalanine. Only CDR3 DNA remains: 45 bases, in frame from the first base. CDR1 and CDR2 (SEHNR, FQNEAQ) derive from the germline V gene (reference sequence). The junction shows trimming of 6 bases on V and 1 base on J, and the gene matches do not reach 5 bases of it. Patients with a history of autoimmune disease or receiving systemic immunosuppression were excluded from the trial. In every dose cohort, peripheral blood was drawn for TCR sequencing at baseline, cycle 4 day 1, and cycle 7 day 1. The samples were taken from a phase I, first-in-human, multicenter, open-label dose-escalation trial of ivuxolimab. The trial enrolled adults with locally advanced or metastatic head and neck squamous cell, hepatocellular, melanoma or renal cell carcinoma. CD4+ and CD8+ T cells were sorted separately from peripheral blood before TCR sequencing. On this clone: Its antigen is currently not known. No quality values exist for individual bases; no much larger clone is one base distant.

Genomic DNA was isolated from the sorted cells so that the TCRbeta CDR3 region could be sequenced. TCRbeta CDR3 regions were sequenced using the immunoSEQ Assay. Held by TCRdb, this immuneACCESS table contains in-frame sequences only and omits some clones. Under half of the omission traces to an unresolved V gene where checked; the cause of the rest is unknown. The sample includes tens of thousands of clones, with 70% to 90% observed a single time. The top ten constitute around two fifths of the sample. The TCR comes from an adult with an advanced solid tumor such as melanoma, head and neck, liver or kidney cancer. This receptor chain uses TRBV7-9 and TRBJ1-2, with 10 bases aligning to TRBD1. This sample comprised CD4+ or CD8+ T cells sorted from blood, obtained in a trial of the OX40 agonist ivuxolimab. The CDR3 sequence is CASRSGTGVNYGYTF. The nucleotide sequence is TGTGCCAGCAGATCCGGGACAGGGGTTAACTATGGCTACACCTTC.